This is a list of T cell receptor beta chains from one sample in a study of cytomegalovirus exposure and HLA in healthy donors. Only in-frame clones appear in the TCRdb table, and some are missing; sequencing was by immunoSEQ multiplex PCR. The data show about 200,000 clones, with 65% to 85% seen just once and about 0.092% held by the top ten. The sequenced sample consisted of PBMCs. These receptors all come from a boy aged 2-9 years in good health and CMV-seronegative. Both conserved end residues are part of each CDR3. D genes are given only for firm matches. Some rows have no size entry. The others give once, few or many, or a class for an expanded clone.

V gene: TRBV9
clone size: .
D gene: .
J gene: TRBJ2-1
CDR3 protein: CASSGGTYPYNEQFF
CDR3 DNA: TGTGCCAGCAGCGGGGGCACATACCCTTACAATGAGCAGTTCTTC

V gene: TRBV15
clone size: .
D gene: .
J gene: TRBJ2-7
CDR3 protein: CATSRGAYEQYF
CDR3 DNA: TGTGCCACCAGCAGAGGAGCCTACGAGCAGTACTTC

V gene: TRBV5-1
clone size: .
D gene: .
J gene: TRBJ2-7
CDR3 protein: CASSLFQRASYEQYF
CDR3 DNA: TGCGCCAGCAGCTTATTCCAGCGGGCCTCCTACGAGCAGTACTTC

V gene: TRBV11-2
clone size: .
D gene: .
J gene: TRBJ1-1
CDR3 protein: CASSLDRFRLHQLNTEAFF
CDR3 DNA: TGTGCCAGCAGCTTAGATCGATTTAGACTACATCAGCTGAACACTGAAGCTTTCTTT

V gene: TRBV6-1
clone size: .
D gene: TRBD1
J gene: TRBJ2-7
CDR3 protein: CASSVLWQGAYEQYF
CDR3 DNA: TGTGCCAGCAGTGTCCTTTGGCAGGGGGCCTACGAGCAGTACTTC

V gene: TRBV7-2
clone size: .
D gene: TRBD2
J gene: TRBJ2-1
CDR3 protein: CASSTSGGPYNEQFF
CDR3 DNA: TGTGCCAGCAGCACTAGCGGGGGCCCCTACAATGAGCAGTTCTTC

V gene: TRBV5-6
clone size: few
D gene: .
J gene: TRBJ1-1
CDR3 protein: CASSFKGDTEAFF
CDR3 DNA: TGTGCCAGCAGCTTCAAGGGGGACACTGAAGCTTTCTTT

V gene: TRBV7-3
clone size: .
D gene: .
J gene: TRBJ2-2
CDR3 protein: CASSLIPGRELFF
CDR3 DNA: TGTGCCAGCAGCTTAATCCCGGGGAGGGAGCTGTTTTTT

V gene: TRBV7-3
clone size: .
D gene: TRBD1
J gene: TRBJ1-6
CDR3 protein: CASSPGGNSPLHF
CDR3 DNA: TGTGCCAGCAGCCCAGGGGGTAATTCACCCCTCCACTTT

V gene: TRBV4-3
clone size: .
D gene: TRBD2
J gene: TRBJ2-7
CDR3 protein: CASSQDALQGLAGLRPHEQYF
CDR3 DNA: TGCGCCAGCAGCCAAGATGCTTTGCAGGGACTAGCGGGGCTCCGGCCCCACGAGCAGTACTTC

V gene: TRBV5-5
clone size: .
D gene: .
J gene: TRBJ2-7
CDR3 protein: CASSLFGTKPTSKYEQYF
CDR3 DNA: TGTGCCAGCAGCTTGTTTGGGACAAAACCTACCTCAAAATACGAGCAGTACTTC

V gene: TRBV4-3
clone size: few
D gene: .
J gene: TRBJ1-6
CDR3 protein: CASSQDTPAGNSPLHF
CDR3 DNA: TGCGCCAGCAGCCAAGATACACCGGCGGGGAATTCACCCCTCCACTTT

V gene: TRBV7-2
clone size: .
D gene: .
J gene: TRBJ1-2
CDR3 protein: CASSLRQASGYGYTF
CDR3 DNA: TGTGCCAGCAGCTTGCGACAGGCTTCGGGCTATGGCTACACCTTC

V gene: TRBV5-6
clone size: once
D gene: TRBD1
J gene: TRBJ2-7
CDR3 protein: CASSWDRGTYEQYF
CDR3 DNA: TGTGCCAGCAGCTGGGACAGGGGAACCTACGAGCAGTACTTC

V gene: TRBV7-6
clone size: .
D gene: .
J gene: TRBJ2-3
CDR3 protein: CASSPAQARTQYF
CDR3 DNA: TGTGCCAGCAGCCCCGCACAGGCCCGTACGCAGTATTTT

V gene: TRBV12-5
clone size: .
D gene: .
J gene: TRBJ2-3
CDR3 protein: CASGLIMLGGDTQYF
CDR3 DNA: TGTGCTAGTGGTTTGATTATGCTTGGGGGGGATACGCAGTATTTT

V gene: TRBV5-1
clone size: once
D gene: .
J gene: TRBJ2-3
CDR3 protein: CASSLALRTDTQYF
CDR3 DNA: TGCGCCAGCAGCTTGGCACTTAGAACAGATACGCAGTATTTT

V gene: TRBV6-5
clone size: .
D gene: TRBD1
J gene: TRBJ1-1
CDR3 protein: CASSEGRRGAEAFF
CDR3 DNA: TGTGCCAGCAGTGAGGGACGCAGGGGGGCTGAAGCTTTCTTT

V gene: TRBV2
clone size: .
D gene: TRBD1
J gene: TRBJ1-1
CDR3 protein: CAVTPGQTNTEAFF
CDR3 DNA: TGTGCCGTTACCCCGGGACAGACAAACACTGAAGCTTTCTTT

V gene: TRBV5-6
clone size: .
D gene: TRBD1
J gene: TRBJ1-1
CDR3 protein: CASSIDPGGKTEAFF
CDR3 DNA: TGTGCCAGCAGCATCGATCCAGGGGGGAAAACTGAAGCTTTCTTT

V gene: TRBV7-9
clone size: .
D gene: TRBD1
J gene: TRBJ1-5
CDR3 protein: CASSPGTGHQPQHF
CDR3 DNA: TGTGCCAGCAGCCCCGGGACAGGGCATCAGCCCCAGCATTTT

V gene: TRBV7-9
clone size: .
D gene: .
J gene: TRBJ2-7
CDR3 protein: CASSPTGQAYEQYF
CDR3 DNA: TGTGCCAGCAGCCCTACCGGTCAAGCCTACGAGCAGTACTTC

V gene: TRBV19
clone size: .
D gene: .
J gene: TRBJ2-7
CDR3 protein: CASSMDGGGPYYEQYF
CDR3 DNA: TGTGCCAGTAGTATGGATGGCGGGGGCCCTTACTACGAGCAGTACTTC

V gene: TRBV11-2
clone size: .
D gene: .
J gene: TRBJ2-7
CDR3 protein: CASSLTPDNREQYF
CDR3 DNA: TGTGCCAGCAGCCTAACCCCCGACAACCGCGAGCAGTACTTC

V gene: TRBV11-3
clone size: .
D gene: .
J gene: TRBJ2-1
CDR3 protein: CASSLVSDEQFF
CDR3 DNA: TGTGCCAGCAGCCTAGTTAGTGATGAGCAGTTCTTC

V gene: TRBV7-2
clone size: few
D gene: TRBD2
J gene: TRBJ2-5
CDR3 protein: CASSTGLEETQYF
CDR3 DNA: TGTGCCAGCAGCACTGGACTAGAAGAGACCCAGTACTTC

V gene: TRBV25-1
clone size: .
D gene: .
J gene: TRBJ1-3
CDR3 protein: CASSHPGRVGNTIYF
CDR3 DNA: TGTGCCAGCAGTCACCCCGGCAGGGTGGGAAACACCATATATTTT

V gene: TRBV25-1
clone size: .
D gene: .
J gene: TRBJ1-4
CDR3 protein: CASSEQGTWEKLFF
CDR3 DNA: TGTGCCAGCAGTGAACAGGGCACTTGGGAAAAACTGTTTTTT

V gene: TRBV10-3
clone size: few
D gene: .
J gene: TRBJ1-1
CDR3 protein: CAIQGTDTEAFF
CDR3 DNA: TGTGCCATCCAGGGTACAGACACTGAAGCTTTCTTT

V gene: TRBV21-1
clone size: .
D gene: .
J gene: TRBJ1-2
CDR3 protein: CASSTEQDRHYGYTF
CDR3 DNA: TGTGCCAGCAGCACAGAACAGGACCGACACTATGGCTACACCTTC

V gene: TRBV7-2
clone size: .
D gene: .
J gene: TRBJ2-1
CDR3 protein: CASSSYRNEQFF
CDR3 DNA: TGTGCCAGCAGCTCCTACAGAAACGAGCAGTTCTTC

V gene: TRBV7-9
clone size: .
D gene: .
J gene: TRBJ2-1
CDR3 protein: CASSLGRDYNEQFF
CDR3 DNA: TGTGCCAGCAGCTTGGGGCGGGACTACAATGAGCAGTTCTTC

V gene: TRBV6-4
clone size: once
D gene: TRBD2
J gene: TRBJ2-1
CDR3 protein: CASSTGLAAYNEQFF
CDR3 DNA: TGTGCCAGCAGTACGGGGCTAGCGGCCTACAATGAGCAGTTCTTC

V gene: TRBV7-9
clone size: .
D gene: .
J gene: TRBJ2-3
CDR3 protein: CASSLDFRGADTQYF
CDR3 DNA: TGTGCCAGCAGCTTAGATTTTCGGGGGGCGGATACGCAGTATTTT

V gene: TRBV7-2
clone size: once
D gene: TRBD2
J gene: TRBJ2-2
CDR3 protein: CASSLAGGPAGELFF
CDR3 DNA: TGTGCCAGCAGCTTGGCGGGGGGGCCGGCCGGGGAGCTGTTTTTT

V gene: TRBV12-5
clone size: .
D gene: .
J gene: TRBJ1-1
CDR3 protein: CASGRKNQRTEAFF
CDR3 DNA: TGTGCTAGTGGGCGGAAAAACCAGAGAACTGAAGCTTTCTTT

V gene: TRBV11-3
clone size: .
D gene: TRBD2
J gene: TRBJ2-5
CDR3 protein: CASSLGTSGRETQYF
CDR3 DNA: TGTGCCAGCAGCTTAGGGACTAGCGGTAGAGAGACCCAGTACTTC

V gene: TRBV2
clone size: .
D gene: .
J gene: TRBJ1-1
CDR3 protein: CASSSREGGTEAFF
CDR3 DNA: TGTGCCAGCAGTTCCAGGGAAGGTGGCACTGAAGCTTTCTTT

V gene: TRBV27
clone size: .
D gene: TRBD2
J gene: TRBJ2-7
CDR3 protein: CASSPRLALNYEQYF
CDR3 DNA: TGTGCCAGCAGTCCGAGACTAGCGCTGAACTACGAGCAGTACTTC

V gene: TRBV10-3
clone size: few
D gene: .
J gene: TRBJ2-5
CDR3 protein: CAISERTVPSTQYF
CDR3 DNA: TGTGCCATCAGTGAGAGGACTGTACCTTCGACCCAGTACTTC

V gene: TRBV7-8
clone size: .
D gene: TRBD1
J gene: TRBJ1-4
CDR3 protein: CASSLVPRTGEDEKLFF
CDR3 DNA: TGTGCCAGCAGCTTAGTGCCCCGGACAGGGGAAGATGAAAAACTGTTTTTT

V gene: TRBV7-9
clone size: .
D gene: .
J gene: TRBJ1-3
CDR3 protein: CASSSDRNTIYF
CDR3 DNA: TGTGCCAGCAGCTCTGACAGAAACACCATATATTTT

V gene: TRBV27
clone size: .
D gene: .
J gene: TRBJ1-5
CDR3 protein: CASSLVGGSQPQHF
CDR3 DNA: TGTGCCAGCAGTTTAGTGGGGGGAAGTCAGCCCCAGCATTTT

V gene: TRBV7-9
clone size: .
D gene: TRBD1
J gene: TRBJ2-2
CDR3 protein: CASRWDRGPRTGELFF
CDR3 DNA: TGTGCCAGCAGATGGGACAGGGGGCCGCGCACCGGGGAGCTGTTTTTT

V gene: TRBV11-2
clone size: .
D gene: .
J gene: TRBJ1-2
CDR3 protein: CASSQSQGRGGYTF
CDR3 DNA: TGTGCCAGCAGCCAAAGTCAGGGGAGAGGCGGCTACACCTTC

V gene: TRBV30
clone size: .
D gene: TRBD1
J gene: TRBJ1-1
CDR3 protein: CATTKGQGYLNTEAFF
CDR3 DNA: TGTGCCACTACGAAGGGACAGGGATACTTGAACACTGAAGCTTTCTTT

V gene: TRBV6-5
clone size: once
D gene: .
J gene: TRBJ2-7
CDR3 protein: CASSYSGSPEGEQYF
CDR3 DNA: TGTGCCAGCAGTTACTCGGGATCCCCGGAGGGCGAGCAGTACTTC

V gene: TRBV2
clone size: .
D gene: .
J gene: TRBJ1-6
CDR3 protein: CASSQMGPSGVPLHF
CDR3 DNA: TGTGCCAGCAGCCAGATGGGACCGTCAGGGGTGCCCCTCCACTTT

V gene: TRBV10-3
clone size: once
D gene: TRBD1
J gene: TRBJ2-7
CDR3 protein: CAISEQRQGVEQYF
CDR3 DNA: TGTGCCATCAGTGAGCAGAGACAGGGGGTCGAGCAGTACTTC

V gene: TRBV11-2
clone size: .
D gene: TRBD2
J gene: TRBJ2-1
CDR3 protein: CASRFSGGAGNEQFF
CDR3 DNA: TGTGCCAGCAGGTTTAGCGGGGGGGCGGGCAATGAGCAGTTCTTC

V gene: TRBV5-4
clone size: once
D gene: .
J gene: TRBJ1-2
CDR3 protein: CASSLEAGNYGYTF
CDR3 DNA: TGTGCCAGCAGCTTGGAGGCGGGTAACTATGGCTACACCTTC

V gene: TRBV7-2
clone size: .
D gene: .
J gene: TRBJ1-5
CDR3 protein: CASSLAGVGNQPQHF
CDR3 DNA: TGTGCCAGCAGCTTAGCAGGGGTCGGCAATCAGCCCCAGCATTTT

V gene: TRBV7-7
clone size: .
D gene: .
J gene: TRBJ2-2
CDR3 protein: CASSLSGPGELFF
CDR3 DNA: TGTGCTAGCAGCTTGTCGGGTCCCGGGGAGCTGTTTTTT